This T cell receptor (beta chain) is from a study of regulatory T cells in long-lasting Graves disease. Study outcomes and limitations: Graves' patients with persistent disease showed TCR diversity lower than patients newly diagnosed. The analysis examined peripheral blood only and excluded thyroid tissue.

This clonotype came up many times. Its specificity is unknown. CDR3 length equals 15 residues. The germline V gene encodes CDR1 SGHAT and CDR2 FQNNGV. Trimming stripped 1 base from V and 6 bases from J, with 10 bases between. Time point indicated: persistent/refractory GD, antithyroid drugs over 5 years with positive TRAb. RNA extracted from PBMCs served as the sequencing template. Both iRepertoire HTBI primers and Arm-PCR of CDR3 regions were used to build the TCR beta libraries. Each CDR3 protein is one row after TCRdb ran MiXCR on the multiplex PCR reads. The sample has about 470,000 distinct CDR3 sequences; under 25% are singletons.

The clonotype originates from a female donor with Graves disease. The chain has TRBV11-2 and TRBJ2-6, with D unresolved. The sequenced sample was peripheral blood mononuclear cells (PBMCs), obtained when the disease was refractory, from a patient treated with antithyroid drugs. CDR3 coding DNA: TGTGCCAGCAGCTTAGTACCTCTCTTGGCCAACGTCCTGACTTTC. Amino acid sequence: CASSLVPLLANVLTF.